The rows below give T cell receptor beta chains drawn from one sample of a study of graft-versus-host responses after intestinal transplantation. Which antigens these TCRs recognize remains unknown. The repertoire was sequenced with immunoSEQ multiplex PCR; TCRdb's copy has only in-frame clones and lacks some. This table has approximately 110,000 clones, more than 80% appearing once. The source material was unstimulated CD4+ T cells sorted from spleen or lymph node cells, sampled before transplant. The source is a human donor who was the organ donor for an intestinal transplant. Each CDR3 is given with its conserved first and last residue. The D gene is left open where the match is weak. Clone size is given for some rows only: seen once, a few or many times, or a class if the clone is expanded.

>TRBV19|.|TRBJ1-2|.
TGTGCCAGTAGCACAATGAGGGGCTATGGCTACACCTTC
CASSTMRGYGYTF
>TRBV28|once|TRBJ2-5|.
TGTGCCAGCAGTTTTCCAGCTAGTCAAGAGACCCAGTACTTC
CASSFPASQETQYF
>TRBV9|.|TRBJ2-3|.
TGTGCCAGCAGCGTCACATATCTCACAGATACGCAGTATTTT
CASSVTYLTDTQYF
>TRBV6-5|.|TRBJ2-7|TRBD1
TGTGCCAGCAGTGCCCAGGACAGGGAAATTGAGTACTTC
CASSAQDREIEYF
>TRBV7-7|.|TRBJ1-1|.
TGTGCTAGCAGCTTGGGACTCATGAACACTGAAGCTTTCTTT
CASSLGLMNTEAFF
>TRBV5-6|.|TRBJ1-2|.
TGTGCCCGCAGCGAGACGGGGACGGGGGGCTACACCTTC
CARSETGTGGYTF
>TRBV9|.|TRBJ1-2|.
TGTGCCAGCAGCGCCCAAATCGGGACAAACTATGGCTACACCTTC
CASSAQIGTNYGYTF
>TRBV19|once|TRBJ1-2|.
TGTGCCAGTAGTTTTGGGAGTGGTCGTTACTATGGCTACACCTTC
CASSFGSGRYYGYTF
>TRBV6-5|few|TRBJ2-5|.
TGTGCCAGCAGTTACCAGGAGACCCAGTACTTC
CASSYQETQYF
>TRBV7-2|.|TRBJ2-2|TRBD2
TGTGCCAGCAGCCGCCGGGCGGGAGACGCCGGGGAGCTGTTTTTT
CASSRRAGDAGELFF
>TRBV7-9|.|TRBJ2-1|.
TGTGCCAGCAGCCCCTATGGGGGATATGGGGAGTTCTTC
CASSPYGGYGEFF
>TRBV28|.|TRBJ1-1|.
TGTGCCAGCAGTTTCGGGGGCAGGAACACTGAAGCTTTCTTT
CASSFGGRNTEAFF
>TRBV27|.|TRBJ2-2|TRBD2
TGTGCCAGCCGTTCGGGCGGGAGCACCGGGGAGCTGTTTTTT
CASRSGGSTGELFF
>TRBV6-1|once|TRBJ2-7|.
TGTGCCAGCAGTGAAGCCGGGACACAGCAGTACTTC
CASSEAGTQQYF
>TRBV6-1|few|TRBJ1-4|.
TGTGCCAGCAGTGTGACAGGAAATAATGAAAAACTGTTTTTT
CASSVTGNNEKLFF
>TRBV7-2|.|TRBJ2-3|.
TGTGCCAGCAGCTTACCATCAAACACAGATACGCAGTATTTT
CASSLPSNTDTQYF
>TRBV6-1|.|TRBJ2-4|TRBD2
TGTGCCAGCAGTGCTCTAGCGGGAGCCAAAAACATTCAGTACTTC
CASSALAGAKNIQYF
>TRBV20-1|.|TRBJ2-7|.
TGCAGTGCTAGAACAGGAGACCCACAGTACTTC
CSARTGDPQYF
>TRBV18|.|TRBJ2-3|TRBD2
TGTGCCAGCTCCCTGGGACTAGCGGGGAGCACAGATACGCAGTATTTT
CASSLGLAGSTDTQYF
>TRBV28|.|TRBJ2-1|TRBD2
TGTGCCAGCTGTCCGAGGGGGGGACTAGCGGCGTACAATGAGCAGTTCTTC
CASCPRGGLAAYNEQFF
>TRBV19|.|TRBJ1-5|.
TGTGCCAGTAGCCCGGGCGGTAGGACCCAGCATTTT
CASSPGGRTQHF
>TRBV9|.|TRBJ2-5|.
TGTGCCAGCAGTGCCTCAGGGACGGGGGAGACCCAGTACTTC
CASSASGTGETQYF
>TRBV28|once|TRBJ2-2|TRBD1
TGTGCCAGCAGTCTTGACAGGGGAACCGGGGAGCTGTTTTTT
CASSLDRGTGELFF
>TRBV2|once|TRBJ1-5|TRBD1
TGTGCCAGCAGCCTCGGGACAGACAATCAGCCCCAGCATTTT
CASSLGTDNQPQHF
>TRBV10-3|.|TRBJ1-1|.
TGTGCCATCAGTGAGCTCGGAATGAACACTGAAGCTTTCTTT
CAISELGMNTEAFF
>TRBV10-3|few|TRBJ2-1|TRBD2
TGTGCCATCAGCGGCGGGAGTCTCAACTCCTACAATGAGCAGTTCTTC
CAISGGSLNSYNEQFF
>TRBV19|.|TRBJ2-6|.
.
CASSPKSQWTAWASGANVLAF
>TRBV10-3|.|TRBJ1-1|.
TGTGCCATCAGCGCTTCGGACAAGGGGAGCACTGAAGCTTTCTTT
CAISASDKGSTEAFF
>TRBV5-1|.|TRBJ2-1|.
TGCGCCAGCAGCCCCCCGACGGGAGTCAAGTTCTTC
CASSPPTGVKFF
>TRBV10-3|.|TRBJ1-5|.
TGTGCCATCAGTGATGTGGGGGCCGTAAATCAGCCCCAGCATTTT
CAISDVGAVNQPQHF
>TRBV30|once|TRBJ2-1|TRBD2
TGTGCCTGGAGTAAAGGACTAGCGGCCTACAATGAGCAGTTCTTC
CAWSKGLAAYNEQFF
>TRBV25-1|.|TRBJ2-1|TRBD1
TGTGCCAGCAGTGCCCTAGGGACAGGTCAAAATGAGCAGTTCTTC
CASSALGTGQNEQFF
>TRBV28|.|TRBJ2-7|.
TGTGCCAGCAGTTTAGCAGATATCTACGAGCAGTACTTC
CASSLADIYEQYF
>TRBV7-2|.|TRBJ2-7|TRBD2
TGTGCCAGCAGCTTAGGAGCGGGAGGAGGCACCTACGAGCAGTACTTC
CASSLGAGGGTYEQYF
>TRBV6-1|.|TRBJ2-2|.
TGTGCCAGCACTAACACCGGGGAGCTGTTTTTT
CASTNTGELFF
>TRBV19|.|TRBJ1-2|.
TGTGCCAGTAAATGGGGTGGAGAGGCTAACTATGGCTACACCTTC
CASKWGGEANYGYTF
>TRBV6-1|.|TRBJ2-1|.
TGTGCCAGCAGCCGTGAGCGGAGCCCCTACAATGAGCAGTTCTTC
CASSRERSPYNEQFF